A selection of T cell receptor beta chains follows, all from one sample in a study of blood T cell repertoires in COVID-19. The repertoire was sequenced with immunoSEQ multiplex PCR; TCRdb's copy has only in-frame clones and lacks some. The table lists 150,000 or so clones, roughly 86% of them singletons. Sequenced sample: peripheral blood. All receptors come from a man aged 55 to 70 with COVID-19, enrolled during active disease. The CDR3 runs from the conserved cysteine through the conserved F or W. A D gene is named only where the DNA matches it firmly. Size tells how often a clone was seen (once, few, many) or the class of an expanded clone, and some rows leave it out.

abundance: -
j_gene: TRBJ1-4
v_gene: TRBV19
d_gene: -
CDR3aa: CASSERPRTGEKLFF

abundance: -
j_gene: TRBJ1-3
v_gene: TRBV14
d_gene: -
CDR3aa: CASRLTAGNTIYF

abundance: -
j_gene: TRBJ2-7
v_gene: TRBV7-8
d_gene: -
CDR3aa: CASSLATGTVYYEQYF

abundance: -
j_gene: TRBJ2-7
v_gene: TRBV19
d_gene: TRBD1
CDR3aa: CASKTGGNSYEQYF

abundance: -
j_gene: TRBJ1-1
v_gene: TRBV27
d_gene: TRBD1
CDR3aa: CASSPGTGGPRYLMNTEAFF

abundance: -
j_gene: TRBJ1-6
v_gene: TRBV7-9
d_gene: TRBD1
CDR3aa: CASSIGQGTNSPLHF

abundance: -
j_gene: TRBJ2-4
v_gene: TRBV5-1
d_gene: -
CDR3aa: CASSLAITGSKNIQYF

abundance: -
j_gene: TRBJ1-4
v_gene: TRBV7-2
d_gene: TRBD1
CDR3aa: CASSLSQGDNEKLFF

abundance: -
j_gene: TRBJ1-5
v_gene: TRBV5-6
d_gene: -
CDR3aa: CASSLERGNQPQHF

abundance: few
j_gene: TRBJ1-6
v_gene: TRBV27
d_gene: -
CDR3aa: CASSLFLNSPLHF

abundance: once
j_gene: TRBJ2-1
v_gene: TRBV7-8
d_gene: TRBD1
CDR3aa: CASSFEGQGGNEQFF

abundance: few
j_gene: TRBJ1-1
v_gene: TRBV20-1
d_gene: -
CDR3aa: CSASKVSGFF

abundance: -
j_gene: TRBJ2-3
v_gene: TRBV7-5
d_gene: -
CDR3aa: CARSLSGVRLAGGPVIGDTQYF

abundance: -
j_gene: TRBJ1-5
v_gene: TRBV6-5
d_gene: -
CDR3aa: CASRTPGEPQHF

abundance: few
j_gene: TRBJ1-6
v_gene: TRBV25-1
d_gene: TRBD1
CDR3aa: CASSSEPGQGYSPLHF

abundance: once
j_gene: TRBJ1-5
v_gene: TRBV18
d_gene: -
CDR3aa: CASSTTAAETQPQHF

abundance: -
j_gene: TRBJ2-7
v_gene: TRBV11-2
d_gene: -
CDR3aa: CASSLDQTLYEQYF

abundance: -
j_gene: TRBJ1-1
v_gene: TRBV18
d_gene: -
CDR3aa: CASSVGQGLTEAFF

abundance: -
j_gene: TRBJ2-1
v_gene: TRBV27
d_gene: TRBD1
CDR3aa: CASSPTGQVYNEQFF

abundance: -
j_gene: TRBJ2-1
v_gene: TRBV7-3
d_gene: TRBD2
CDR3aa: CASSPTSGSFNEQFF

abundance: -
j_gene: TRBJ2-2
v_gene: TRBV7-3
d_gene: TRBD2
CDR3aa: CASSRSGGNTGELFF

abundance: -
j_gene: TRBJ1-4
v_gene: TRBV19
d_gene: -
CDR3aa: CASRWIRGTNEKLFF

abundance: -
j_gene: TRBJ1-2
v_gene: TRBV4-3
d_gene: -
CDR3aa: CASSQVPRADYGYTF

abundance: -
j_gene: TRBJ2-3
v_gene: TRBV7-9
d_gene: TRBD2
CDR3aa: CASSATSYSTDTQYF

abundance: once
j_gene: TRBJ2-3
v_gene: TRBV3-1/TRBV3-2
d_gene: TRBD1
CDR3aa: CASSQYGQGSSTDTQYF

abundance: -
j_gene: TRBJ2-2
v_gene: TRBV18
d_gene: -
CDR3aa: CASSPDYGTGELFF

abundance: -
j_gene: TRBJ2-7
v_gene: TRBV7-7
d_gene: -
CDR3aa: CASSYRQDYEQYF

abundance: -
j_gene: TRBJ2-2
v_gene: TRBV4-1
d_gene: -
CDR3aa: CASSSQESDTGELFF

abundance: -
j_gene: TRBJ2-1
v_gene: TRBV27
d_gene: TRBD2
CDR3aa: CASSSGTSGVQQFF

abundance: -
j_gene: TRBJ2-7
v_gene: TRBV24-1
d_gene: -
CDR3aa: CATSDPTETGYEQYF

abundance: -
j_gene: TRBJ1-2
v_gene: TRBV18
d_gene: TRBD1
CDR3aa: CASSSGQERYGYTF

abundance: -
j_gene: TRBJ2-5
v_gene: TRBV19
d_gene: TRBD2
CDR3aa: CASSRGETSGIQETQYF

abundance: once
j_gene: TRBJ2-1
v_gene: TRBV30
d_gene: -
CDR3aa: CAEGGSLFANEQFF

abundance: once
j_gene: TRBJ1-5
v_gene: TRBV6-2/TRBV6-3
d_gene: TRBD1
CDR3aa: CASSYAGGAYQPQHF

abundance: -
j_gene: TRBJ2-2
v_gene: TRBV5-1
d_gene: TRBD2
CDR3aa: CASSWAGGPNTGELFF

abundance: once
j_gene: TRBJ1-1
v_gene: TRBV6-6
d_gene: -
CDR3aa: CASSYGGTEAFF

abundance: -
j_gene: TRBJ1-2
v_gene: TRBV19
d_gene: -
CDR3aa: CAGRTALNGNYGYTF

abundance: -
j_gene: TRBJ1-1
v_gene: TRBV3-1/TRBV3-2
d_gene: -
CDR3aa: CASSQDPRQWAFF

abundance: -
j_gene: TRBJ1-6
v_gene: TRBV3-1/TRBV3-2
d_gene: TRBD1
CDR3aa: CASSPGTGNRNSPLHF

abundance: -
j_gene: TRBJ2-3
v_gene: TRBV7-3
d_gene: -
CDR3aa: CASSSDGGTQYF

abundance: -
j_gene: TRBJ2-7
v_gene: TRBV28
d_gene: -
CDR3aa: CASSVQGNPLYEQYF

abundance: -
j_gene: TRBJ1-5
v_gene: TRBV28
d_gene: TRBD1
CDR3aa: CASSFRDRGQPQHF

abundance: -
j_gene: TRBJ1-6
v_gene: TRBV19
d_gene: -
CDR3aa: CASSISRGLSPLHF

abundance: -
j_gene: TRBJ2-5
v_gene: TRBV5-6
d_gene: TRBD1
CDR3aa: CASSSFGQAGETQYF

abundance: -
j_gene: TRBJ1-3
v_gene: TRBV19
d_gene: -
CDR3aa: CASSHRQGNTIYF

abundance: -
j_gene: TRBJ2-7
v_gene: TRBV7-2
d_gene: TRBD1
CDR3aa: CASRLDRASYEQYF

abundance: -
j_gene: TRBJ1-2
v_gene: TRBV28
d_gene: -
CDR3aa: CASSSDHYGYTF

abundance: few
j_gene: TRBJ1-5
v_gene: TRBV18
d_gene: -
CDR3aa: CASSPPGRDSQPQHF

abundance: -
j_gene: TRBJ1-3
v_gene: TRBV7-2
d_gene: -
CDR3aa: CASSLVSAGLSGNTIYF

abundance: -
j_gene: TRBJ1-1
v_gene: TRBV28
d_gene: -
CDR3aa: CASGGLNTEAFF

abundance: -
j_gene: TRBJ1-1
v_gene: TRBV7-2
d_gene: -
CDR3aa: CASSPQGGGTEAFF

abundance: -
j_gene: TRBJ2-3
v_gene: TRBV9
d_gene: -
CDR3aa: CASSPSGSTDTQYF

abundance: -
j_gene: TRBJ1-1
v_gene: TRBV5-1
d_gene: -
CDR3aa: CASSLGQENTEAFF

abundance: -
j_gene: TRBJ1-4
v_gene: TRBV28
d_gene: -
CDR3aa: CASSLWGRQDTEKLFF

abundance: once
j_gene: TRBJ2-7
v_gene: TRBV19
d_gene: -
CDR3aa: CASSKTEVTYEQYF

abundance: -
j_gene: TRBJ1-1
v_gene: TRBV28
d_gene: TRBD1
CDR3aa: CASSPTGRYAEAFF

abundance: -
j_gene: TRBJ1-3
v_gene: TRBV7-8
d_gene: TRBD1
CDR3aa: CASRYETGGFGNTIYF

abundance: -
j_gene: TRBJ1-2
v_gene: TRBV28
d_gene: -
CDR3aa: CASSLVQGFDGYTF

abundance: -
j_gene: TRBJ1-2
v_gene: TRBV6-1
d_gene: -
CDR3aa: CASSDWGTPKGTGYTF